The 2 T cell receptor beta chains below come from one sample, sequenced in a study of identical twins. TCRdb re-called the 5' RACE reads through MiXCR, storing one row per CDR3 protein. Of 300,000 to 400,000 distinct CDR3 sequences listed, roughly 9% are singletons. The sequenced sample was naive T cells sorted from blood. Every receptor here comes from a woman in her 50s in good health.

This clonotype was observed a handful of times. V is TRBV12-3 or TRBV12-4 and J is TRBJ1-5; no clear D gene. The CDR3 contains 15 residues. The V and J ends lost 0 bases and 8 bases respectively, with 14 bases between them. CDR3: CASSLAPPRREPQHF. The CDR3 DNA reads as TGTGCCAGCAGTTTAGCGCCCCCCCGTAGAGAGCCCCAGCATTTT.

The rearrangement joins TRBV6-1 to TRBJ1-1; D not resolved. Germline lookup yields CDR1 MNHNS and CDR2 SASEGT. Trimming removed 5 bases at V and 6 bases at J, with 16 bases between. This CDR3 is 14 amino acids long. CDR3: CASSLPAASAEAFF. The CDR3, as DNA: TGTGCCAGCAGTCTCCCCGCAGCAAGCGCTGAAGCTTTCTTT.